The clone carrying this T cell receptor beta chain was counted only a few times. Its antigen is as yet unknown. This entry belongs to a study of T cells in Graves' hyperthyroidism and ophthalmopathy. The CDR3 runs to 13 residues. The germline V gene encodes CDR1 SNHLY and CDR2 FYNNEI. The V and J ends lost 6 bases and 9 bases, in that order; junction bases with no gene match: 10. Amplified TCR beta CDR3 regions came from RNA transcripts. First-round RT-PCR targeting the TCR CDR3 was performed with the HTBI primer set. TCRdb re-called the multiplex PCR reads through MiXCR, storing one row per CDR3 protein. The repertoire includes roughly 510,000 distinct CDR3 sequences, over 35% of them detected once, and about two fifths sits in the top ten. Findings and limits, study-wide: Blood also held most thyroid clonotypes expanded beyond 0.001.

This TCR derives from an adult woman with Graves' disease, either hyperthyroidism or ophthalmopathy (not recorded which). The chain carries TRBV2 and TRBJ2-5; 7 bases are shared with TRBD1. Sequenced material: peripheral blood or thyroid tissue (not recorded which). CDR3 sequence: CASRRDSNQPQYF. DNA of the CDR3: TGTGCCAGCAGGAGGGACAGTAATCAGCCCCAGTACTTC.